This record covers a single T cell receptor beta chain. The sample originates from a study of CD8 T cells in Susac syndrome. Germline values: CDR1 KGHSH, CDR2 LQKENI. With 3 bases removed from V and 5 bases from J, the gap between germline ends came to 7 bases. The CDR3 runs 12 residues. The RNA, about 0.45 to 1 ug, was put through reverse transcription using random hexamers. Multiplex PCR with immunoSEQ amplified the TCR beta CDR3 across 54 Vbeta and 13 Jbeta. TCRdb re-derived calls from the immunoSEQ multiplex PCR reads in MiXCR, one entry per CDR3 protein. The sample has about 200,000 distinct CDR3 sequences; approximately 95% are singletons. Relapsing-remitting disease, either stable or active, was present in the treatment-naive patients who were the multiple sclerosis controls.

The sample consisted of CD4+ T cells from PBMCs. The chain is built from TRBV18 and TRBJ1-1; unclear D gene. This receptor was identified in a human donor with multiple sclerosis. CDR3 sequence (DNA): TGTGCCAGCTCACCTGGAAGTACTGAAGCTTTCTTT. Translating gives CASSPGSTEAFF.